The 23 T cell receptor beta chains below all came from one sample that was sequenced in a study of neurological immune-mediated disorders (dated by TCRdb to between 2018 and 2021). The time point tag for this specimen amounts to: longitudinal time-point 2. The method was 5' RACE. TCRdb names Illumina HiSeq 2500 as the instrument used. TCRdb ran its own pipeline on the public reads, namely fastp trimming at Q25 and MiXCR clone calling, and kept in-frame beta chains. Every CDR3 protein is listed once, alongside the most common genes and DNA of its rows. This sample comprises about 80,000 distinct CDR3 sequences, 5.8% of them detected only once. The top ten clones comprise roughly 7.3% of the sample. The sequenced sample was PBMCs. The receptors stem from a woman aged 55 to 70 with multiple sclerosis.

This clonotype was recorded at least ten times. The chain recombines TRBV12-3 or TRBV12-4 with TRBJ2-7; 9 bases map to TRBD1. This CDR3 contains 15 residues. V gave up 7 bases and J gave up 6 bases; unmatched junction bases: 13. Written as DNA, the CDR3 is TGTGCCAGCAACCTCCTGGCTACAGGGGGCGGCGAGCAGTACTTC. The encoded protein is CASNLLATGGGEQYF.

This clonotype was observed at least ten times. The chain carries TRBV4-1 and TRBJ2-2; the D is unclear. This CDR3 comprises 15 residues. V was clipped by 1 base and J by 3 bases, with 9 bases between them. CDR1 and CDR2 (germline): MGHRA, YSYEKL. The CDR3 spells CASSQANRYTGELFF. The CDR3 bases are TGCGCCAGCAGCCAAGCTAACCGATACACCGGGGAGCTGTTTTTT.

With regard to this clonotype: An end of the junction differs from the germline gene, which may be a read error. The gene calls are TRBV7-7 and TRBJ2-3; possibly TRBD1 or TRBD2 for D (5 bases each). Germline assignment: CDR1 SSHAT and CDR2 FNYEAQ (reference sequence). The CDR3 covers 16 residues. The CDR3 coding sequence is TGTGCTAGCAGCTTAGCGCTGGGGACGGGCACAGATACGCAGTATTTT. Its protein product is CASSLALGTGTDTQYF.

This clonotype showed up many times. This chain uses TRBV20-1 with TRBJ2-5; TRBD1 might be the D (5 bases). The V end lost 1 base, the J end lost 9 bases, and 15 bases lay between the germline ends. Germline CDR1 DFQATT, CDR2 SNEGSKA (reference sequence). This CDR3 spans 13 amino acids. Written as DNA, the CDR3 is TGCAGTGCTAGAGTGGAAGGGGCTAGGGCCCAGTACTTC. It translates to CSARVEGARAQYF.

This clonotype was counted many times. V is TRBV20-1 and J is TRBJ2-5; 7 bases are a match to TRBD2. The CDR3 runs to 14 residues. The germline gives CDR1 DFQATT, CDR2 SNEGSKA (reference sequence). With 3 bases clipped from V and 3 bases from J, the junction kept 7 bases outside the gene matches. CDR3 sequence: CSARKLSGEETQYF. The CDR3 DNA reads TGCAGTGCTAGGAAACTAAGCGGGGAAGAGACCCAGTACTTC.

The sample holds many counts of this clonotype. CDR3 sequence reads: CASSQGTGFTGELFF. The CDR3 bases are TGTGCCAGCAGCCAAGGGACAGGGTTCACCGGGGAGCTGTTTTTT. V usage is TRBV3-1 and J usage is TRBJ2-2; TRBD1 agrees at 8 bases. This CDR3 is 15 amino acids long. Per germline, CDR1 LGHDT and CDR2 YNNKEL (reference sequence). The trim removed 1 base at V and 4 bases at J, leaving 2 bases unmatched.

This clonotype was found many times. The rearrangement joins TRBV11-2 to TRBJ2-1; 9 bases are a match to TRBD1. In germline, CDR1 is SGHAT, CDR2 FQNNGV. V trimming: 5 bases; J trimming: 4 bases; junction bases outside the gene matches: 6. The CDR3 is 15 amino acids. This CDR3 is CASSLPGQGYNEQFF. The CDR3 coding sequence is TGTGCCAGCAGCCTGCCCGGACAGGGGTACAATGAGCAGTTCTTC. Full variable domain (missing parts from reference TRBV11-2 and TRBJ2-1): EAGVAQSPRYKIIEKRQSVAFWCNPISGHATLYWYQQILGQGPKLLIQFQNNGVVDDSQLPKDRFSAERLKGVDSTLKIQPAKLEDSAVYLCASSLPGQGYNEQFFGPGTRLTVL.

This clonotype was picked up many times. This chain uses TRBV20-1 with TRBJ2-5; a weak D match, TRBD2 (7 bases). CDR3 length equals 18 residues. Germline V gene data show CDR1 as DFQATT and CDR2 as SNEGSKA (reference sequence). V lost 6 bases and J 5 bases, leaving 31 bases between the germline ends. This CDR3 reads CSAGGFGTYQSRSETQYF. Written as DNA, the CDR3 is TGCAGTGCCGGGGGGTTCGGGACATATCAATCCCGTTCGGAGACCCAGTACTTC.

This clonotype showed up many times. This chain connects TRBV20-1 to TRBJ1-6; possibly TRBD1 for D (5 bases). V lost 1 base to trimming and J lost 9 bases, with 16 bases between them. The CDR3 runs 15 residues. Germline assignment: CDR1 DFQATT and CDR2 SNEGSKA (reference sequence). The CDR3 bases are TGCAGTGCTAGAGCGTCCGGGACTGGGGGTTCACCCCTCCACTTT. Encoded protein: CSARASGTGGSPLHF.

The rearrangement links TRBV5-1 to TRBJ2-3, with D possibly TRBD2 on 7 matching bases. This CDR3 comprises 16 residues. Trimming removed 1 base from V and 3 bases from J, with 15 bases in between. Germline V gives CDR1 SGHRS, CDR2 YFSETQ. CDR3 residues: CASSLRGGVLTDTQYF. CDR3 sequence (DNA): TGCGCCAGCAGCTTGAGAGGGGGGGTACTAACAGATACGCAGTATTTT.

The table lists this clonotype with a few counts. The rearrangement links TRBV30 to TRBJ2-3, with 9 bases fitting TRBD2. The V segment lost 3 bases and the J segment 1 base; nucleotides outside the gene matches: 5. Germline V lookup: CDR1 GTSNPN, CDR2 SVGIG (reference sequence). The CDR3 loop spans 15 amino acids. CDR3 amino acids: CAWRGTSSRTDTQYF. CDR3 nucleotide sequence: TGTGCCTGGAGGGGGACTAGCTCACGCACAGATACGCAGTATTTT.

Many counts were recorded for this clonotype. The chain couples TRBV3-1 to TRBJ1-2; perhaps TRBD1 as D (5 bases). Looked up from germline, CDR1 is LGHDT and CDR2 is YNNKEL (reference sequence). V was trimmed by 4 bases and J by 2 bases, leaving 17 bases between them. The CDR3 length is 16 residues. CDR3 amino acids: CASSPTGTPGNYGYTF. The CDR3 DNA follows: TGTGCCAGCAGCCCTACCGGGACCCCTGGAAACTATGGCTACACCTTC.

This clonotype was seen repeatedly, ten times or more. The chain combines TRBV6-4 with TRBJ2-1; D ambiguous. Germline CDR1 reads MRHNA; CDR2 reads SNTAGT. The CDR3 is 13 residues long. V was pared by 4 bases and J by 5 bases, with 9 bases between. The CDR3 nucleotides are TGTGCCAGCAGTGCCTCGACCGACAATGAGCAGTTCTTC. Translated: CASSASTDNEQFF.

This clonotype was picked up many times. CDR3 in DNA: TGTGCCAGCAGAACAGGGACAGGGTTCACTGAAGCTTTCTTT. Its protein is CASRTGTGFTEAFF. The chain recombines TRBV2 with TRBJ1-1; 9 bases agree with TRBD1. The CDR3 is 14 amino acids. V lost 6 bases, J lost 4 bases, and 6 bases stayed unmatched. The V gene's germline CDR1 is SNHLY and CDR2 FYNNEI. The variable domain in full, with the rest retrieved from reference TRBV2 and TRBJ1-1, is EPEVTQTPSHQVTQMGQEVILRCVPISNHLYFYWYRQILGQKVEFLVSFYNNEISEKSEIFDDQFSVERPDGSNFTLKIRSTKLEDSAMYFCASRTGTGFTEAFFGQGTRLTVV.

In the case of this clonotype: An end of the junction differs from the germline gene, which may be a read error. The V call is TRBV5-1, the J call TRBJ1-1; D ambiguous. The CDR3 has 15 amino acids. CDR1 and CDR2 from the germline V gene are SGHRS and YFSETQ. CDR3 sequence: CSSSLWQLRDTEAFF. The CDR3 nucleotides are TGCTCCAGCAGCTTGTGGCAGCTTAGAGACACTGAAGCTTTCTTT.

This clonotype came up a few times. The chain carries TRBV10-2 and TRBJ2-5, with 9 bases fitting TRBD2. CDR3 size: 15 residues. Germline CDR1 WSHSY, CDR2 SAAADI. V was clipped by 7 bases and J by 2 bases; unmatched bases: 8. CDR3 region: CASTAAGGRQETQYF. The CDR3 DNA reads as TGCGCCAGCACTGCAGCGGGGGGCCGGCAAGAGACCCAGTACTTC.

This clonotype was observed many times. The J gene is TRBJ1-2, the V gene TRBV28; weak D call: TRBD1 (6 bases). V lost 10 bases, J lost 7 bases, and 13 bases lay in between. Germline assignment: CDR1 MDHEN and CDR2 SYDVKM. The CDR3 has 11 residues. The CDR3 DNA is TGTGCCACCTCTATCAGGGGTGGCTACACCTTC. This translates into CATSIRGGYTF.

In this sample, this clonotype turned up many times. The chain couples TRBV20-1 to TRBJ1-5; TRBD1 might be the D (6 bases). Trimming removed 7 bases at V and 0 bases at J, with 31 bases between. Germline CDR1 reads DFQATT; CDR2 reads SNEGSKA (reference sequence). CDR3 length: 20 residues. The CDR3 is CSVEGGLGRGQTVSNQPQHF. DNA of the CDR3: TGCAGTGTTGAGGGGGGGTTGGGCAGGGGCCAGACTGTTAGCAATCAGCCCCAGCATTTT.

Many counts were recorded for this clonotype. The V call is TRBV5-1, the J call TRBJ1-5, with D unclear. The germline V gene has CDR1 SGHRS and CDR2 YFSETQ. This CDR3 region has 13 residues. V was shortened by 4 bases and J by 4 bases, with 9 bases between the two germline ends. Written as DNA, the CDR3 is TGCGCCAGCAGCCAGGACGGGAATCAGCCCCAGCATTTT. Translating gives CASSQDGNQPQHF.

This clonotype occurred many times. The chain recombines TRBV7-9 with TRBJ1-2; D uncertain. Trimming took off 5 bases at V and 0 bases at J, with 13 bases between the two ends. The germline V gene encodes CDR1 SEHNR and CDR2 FQNEAQ (reference sequence). The length of the CDR3 is 15 residues. The DNA for the CDR3 is TGTGCCAGCAGCGCCACGAGCGATGCTAACTATGGCTACACCTTC. Translation: CASSATSDANYGYTF.

This clonotype showed up many times. The V and J genes are TRBV20-1 and TRBJ1-6, with 7 bases that match TRBD1. The V gene's germline CDR1 is DFQATT and CDR2 SNEGSKA (reference sequence). This CDR3 comprises 13 residues. V trimming: 6 bases; J trimming: 7 bases; junction bases outside the gene matches: 6. Here the CDR3 reads CSARDRRNSPLHF. The DNA for the CDR3 is TGCAGTGCACGGGACAGACGGAATTCACCCCTCCACTTT.

The J gene is TRBJ2-2, the V gene TRBV7-9; D gene unclear. Germline CDR1 SEHNR, CDR2 FQNEAQ (reference sequence). The V end lost 3 bases, the J end lost 14 bases, and 10 bases lay between the germline ends. The CDR3 sequence is 11 residues long. CDR3 sequence: CASSLWESLFF. The CDR3 DNA is TGTGCCAGCAGCTTGTGGGAAAGTCTGTTTTTT.

This clonotype was detected ten times or more. The chain joins TRBV3-1 to TRBJ1-4, with TRBD1 matching 8 bases. This CDR3 spans 14 amino acids. CDR1 and CDR2 from the germline V gene are LGHDT and YNNKEL (reference sequence). With 7 bases clipped from V and 6 bases from J, the junction kept 7 bases outside the gene matches. Here the CDR3 reads CASTSGTGDEKLFF. CDR3 coding DNA: TGTGCCAGCACCTCCGGGACAGGAGATGAAAAACTGTTTTTT.